The 16 T cell receptor beta chains below come from one sample, sequenced in a study of OX40 agonist ivuxolimab in advanced cancers. Libraries were prepared through the immunoSEQ multiplex PCR assay. TCRdb carries this immuneACCESS record with in-frame sequences only. Its versions omit some clonotypes, under half of them owing to an unresolved V gene in the studies checked, with the rest unexplained. Across this sample there are about 50,000 clones, with around 75% seen only once. Together, the top ten hold roughly 1.1% of the sample. This specimen was CD4+ or CD8+ T cells sorted from blood, taken in a trial of the OX40 agonist ivuxolimab. Every receptor here comes from an adult with an advanced solid tumor such as melanoma, head and neck, liver or kidney cancer.

The chain couples TRBV4-1 to TRBJ2-3; 7 bases map to TRBD2. This CDR3 is built from 16 residues. CDR1 MGHRA and CDR2 YSYEKL come from the germline V gene. V lost 0 bases, J lost 7 bases, and 10 bases stayed unmatched. This CDR3 is CASSQDLGPGGNTQYF. The CDR3 coding sequence is TGCGCCAGCAGCCAAGATTTGGGCCCGGGGGGAAATACGCAGTATTTT.

The rearrangement links TRBV7-8 to TRBJ1-3; D is unclear. V was cut by 5 bases and J by 0 bases, with 11 bases left in between. CDR1 is SGHVS and CDR2 is FQNEAQ in the germline V gene. The CDR3 has 15 amino acids. The CDR3 here is CASSLTEGSGNTIYF. CDR3 nucleotides: TGTGCCAGCAGCCTAACGGAGGGCTCTGGAAACACCATATATTTT.

V is TRBV4-1 and J is TRBJ2-7; possibly TRBD1 for D (6 bases). Germline CDR1 reads MGHRA; CDR2 reads YSYEKL. V dropped 8 bases and J dropped 3 bases, with 20 bases sitting between them. The CDR3 loop spans 15 amino acids. Here the CDR3 DNA reads TGCGCCAGCTCAGCCTTAGGGGGATCAAACTACGAGCAGTACTTC. It translates to CASSALGGSNYEQYF.

The V and J genes are TRBV25-1 and TRBJ1-4, with 8 bases fitting TRBD1. This CDR3 is built from 15 residues. J gave up 6 bases and V 4 bases, and 7 bases lay outside the gene matches. The germline V gene has CDR1 MGHDK and CDR2 SYGVNS. This CDR3 reads CASSVNRGKDEKLFF. The CDR3 DNA follows: TGTGCCAGCAGTGTAAACAGGGGGAAGGATGAAAAACTGTTTTTT.

At least ten counts were recorded for this clone. V is TRBV10-3 and J is TRBJ2-1; 8 nucleotides line up with TRBD2. The CDR3 length is 14 residues. CDR1 and CDR2 from the germline V gene are ENHRY and SYGVKD. Trimming at V came to 6 bases and at J to 4 bases, leaving 5 bases not matched to a gene. The CDR3 reads CAIRGEREYNEQFF. CDR3 bases: TGTGCCATCAGGGGCGAGCGGGAGTACAATGAGCAGTTCTTC.

V and J are TRBV7-9 and TRBJ1-4; 11 nucleotides align to TRBD1. Trimming at V came to 4 bases and at J to 4 bases, leaving 5 bases not matched to a gene. The CDR3 is 16 amino acids. The V gene's germline CDR1 is SEHNR and CDR2 FQNEAQ (reference sequence). In DNA form, the CDR3 reads TGTGCCAGCAGCTCCGGACAGGGGGCATTTAATGAAAAACTGTTTTTT. Amino acid sequence: CASSSGQGAFNEKLFF.

The V and J genes are TRBV29-1 and TRBJ2-5; 14 positions agree with TRBD2. The trim removed 6 bases at V and 4 bases at J, leaving 10 bases unmatched. CDR1 and CDR2 from the germline V gene are SQVTM and ANQGSEA. CDR3 length: 16 residues. The CDR3 reads CSVSTSGGALRETQYF. CDR3 nucleotide sequence: TGCAGCGTCTCGACTAGCGGGGGGGCTTTGAGAGAGACCCAGTACTTC.

The V and J genes are TRBV29-1 and TRBJ1-5; D ambiguous. The germline V gene has CDR1 SQVTM and CDR2 ANQGSEA. Deletions cut 7 bases from V and 6 bases from J, with 16 bases between. The CDR3 contains 13 residues. The CDR3 protein is CSAMVGLGQPQHF. Here the CDR3 DNA reads TGCAGCGCCATGGTAGGGTTGGGTCAGCCCCAGCATTTT.

The chain is built from TRBV18 and TRBJ2-7; no firm D call. The CDR3 is 14 amino acids. Trimming stripped 6 bases from V and 0 bases from J, with 12 bases between. From germline, CDR1 is KGHSH and CDR2 LQKENI. The CDR3 protein is CASSPSLSSYEQYF. CDR3 DNA sequence: TGTGCCAGCTCCCCATCCTTGAGCTCCTACGAGCAGTACTTC.

There are a few counts of this clone. The rearrangement links TRBV30 to TRBJ2-7; D is uncertain. V was clipped by 1 base and J by 5 bases, with 18 bases between them. CDR3 size: 15 residues. Germline V gene sequence: CDR1 GTSNPN, CDR2 SVGIG (reference sequence). The CDR3 is CAWSDWGFGSNEQYF. CDR3 nucleotide sequence: TGTGCCTGGAGTGACTGGGGATTCGGGTCCAACGAGCAGTACTTC. Together with reference TRBV30 and TRBJ2-7, the CDR3 gives the full variable domain: SQTIHQWPATLVQPVGSPLSLECTVEGTSNPNLYWYRQAAGRGLQLLFYSVGIGQISSEVPQNLSASRPQDRQFILSSKKLLLSDSGFYLCAWSDWGFGSNEQYFGPGTRLTVT.

The chain couples TRBV7-9 to TRBJ2-3, with 8 bases matching TRBD2. The CDR3 runs to 16 residues. CDR1 and CDR2 (germline): SEHNR, FQNEAQ (reference sequence). V shed 5 bases, J shed 6 bases, and the junction held 13 bases outside the gene matches. For the CDR3, the DNA is TGTGCCAGCAGCCGATACATACTAGCGGAGGGGGATACGCAGTATTTT. This codes for CASSRYILAEGDTQYF.

The rearrangement joins TRBV5-1 to TRBJ2-1; D could derive from TRBD1 or TRBD2 (5 bases each). CDR3 size: 19 residues. V was shortened by 4 bases and J by 8 bases, with 31 bases between the two germline ends. Germline V gene sequence: CDR1 SGHRS, CDR2 YFSETQ. Written as DNA, the CDR3 is TGCGCCAGCAGCCTGGGGGACGGTCTCTTCTCTCTCTTGCTTCATGAGCAGTTCTTC. It encodes CASSLGDGLFSLLLHEQFF.

The chain joins TRBV6-6 to TRBJ1-3; D call uncertain. Trimming stripped 4 bases from V and 1 base from J, with 8 bases between. CDR1 is MNHNY, CDR2 SVGAGI, per germline (reference sequence). The CDR3 has 14 amino acids. The CDR3 here is CASSSSLSGNTIYF. DNA of the CDR3: TGTGCCAGCAGTTCGAGCCTTTCTGGAAACACCATATATTTT.

This clone has a single count. V and J are TRBV9 and TRBJ2-3; 12 positions agree with TRBD2. The CDR3 consists of 14 residues. CDR1 and CDR2 from the germline V gene are SGDLS and YYNGEE. Germline trimming cut 4 bases from V and 6 bases from J; bases unmatched to any gene: 3. In DNA, the CDR3 is TGTGCCAGCAGCCTAGCGGGAGGGCTTGATACGCAGTATTTT. Its translation: CASSLAGGLDTQYF.

The chain links TRBV7-9 to TRBJ2-7, with 8 bases that match TRBD1. J lost 9 bases, V lost 5 bases, and 6 bases had no gene match. The CDR3 is 12 residues long. Per germline, CDR1 SEHNR and CDR2 FQNEAQ (reference sequence). The CDR3 loop is CASSADTGGQYF. The DNA for the CDR3 is TGTGCCAGCAGCGCCGACACAGGGGGGCAGTACTTC.

The J gene is TRBJ1-1, the V gene TRBV30, with TRBD1 as a possible D gene (6 bases). Germline loops: CDR1 GTSNPN, CDR2 SVGIG (reference sequence). V shed 5 bases and J shed 1 base, with 17 bases lying between them. The CDR3 length is 15 residues. The CDR3 bases are TGTGCCTGGGGGTGGCCAGGGGCGACGAACACTGAAGCTTTCTTT. It codes for CAWGWPGATNTEAFF.